These 25 T cell receptor beta chains were all obtained from the same sample, sequenced in a study of neurological immune-mediated disorders. TCRdb re-called the 5' RACE reads through MiXCR, storing one row per CDR3 protein. The sample contains approximately 65,000 distinct CDR3 sequences, over 4% of which appear only once. Sequences were obtained from PBMCs. Receptor source: a man aged 50 to 59 with multiple sclerosis.

Ten or more counts support this clonotype. The rearrangement links TRBV6-6 to TRBJ1-4; D remains unclear. Germline CDR1 and CDR2: MNHNY and SVGAGI (reference sequence). This CDR3 has 13 amino acids. V lost 7 bases, J lost 0 bases, and 6 bases lay in between. The DNA for the CDR3 is TGTGCCAGCACACAATCAACTAATGAAAAACTGTTTTTT. This translates into CASTQSTNEKLFF.

This clonotype was seen at least ten times. CDR3 loop: CASTEGSTDTQYF. The CDR3 DNA reads as TGCGCCAGCACCGAGGGTAGCACAGATACGCAGTATTTT. This chain uses TRBV5-1 with TRBJ2-3; a weak D match, TRBD2 (5 bases). CDR1 is SGHRS and CDR2 is YFSETQ in the germline V gene. The CDR3 runs 13 residues. The V end was cut by 6 bases, the J end by 0 bases, with 8 bases between.

This clonotype was counted many times. The chain has TRBV5-1 and TRBJ1-1, with D possibly TRBD1 on 5 matching bases. Trimming removed 1 base at V and 1 base at J, with 11 bases between. The CDR3 runs 15 residues. Germline V gene sequence: CDR1 SGHRS, CDR2 YFSETQ. CDR3 nucleotides: TGCGCCAGCAGCTTGTTGGGGGACCCGAACACTGAAGCTTTCTTT. Protein sequence: CASSLLGDPNTEAFF. The full variable domain, completed using reference TRBV5-1 and TRBJ1-1, is KAGVTQTPRYLIKTRGQQVTLSCSPISGHRSVSWYQQTPGQGLQFLFEYFSETQRNKGNFPGRFSGRQFSNSRSEMNVSTLELGDSALYLCASSLLGDPNTEAFFGQGTRLTVV.

This clonotype was counted at least ten times. The junction and the germline gene differ at one end; a read error may be behind it. The chain carries TRBV20-1 and TRBJ2-1; TRBD2 matches 7 bases. This CDR3 contains 15 residues. Germline V gene lookup returns CDR1 DFQATT and CDR2 SNEGSKA (reference sequence). The CDR3 region is CSASSGDYSYSEQFF. The CDR3 DNA reads TGCAGTGCTAGCAGCGGGGATTACTCCTACAGTGAGCAGTTCTTC.

The sample holds many counts of this clonotype. The chain recombines TRBV5-6 with TRBJ2-1, with no clear D. The CDR3 sequence is 17 residues long. The germline V and J ends were trimmed by 3 bases and 3 bases, with 19 bases remaining between them. In germline, CDR1 is SGHDT, CDR2 YYEEEE. The CDR3 sequence: CASSSGWANPGYNEQFF. The DNA of the CDR3 is TGTGCCAGCAGCTCCGGTTGGGCAAATCCTGGCTACAATGAGCAGTTCTTC.

This clonotype was detected only a few times. The chain carries TRBV6-5 and TRBJ2-1; 8 nucleotides align to TRBD1. Trimming took 6 bases from V and 9 from J; bases not matched to a gene: 10. Germline-derived CDR1 and CDR2 are MNHEY and SVGAGI. The CDR3 is made up of 14 amino acids. The CDR3 protein is CASRARDRRGEQFF. The CDR3 DNA sequence: TGTGCCAGCAGGGCCCGGGACAGGCGGGGTGAGCAGTTCTTC.

This clonotype was counted many times. The chain has TRBV4-1 and TRBJ2-2, with 10 bases identical to TRBD1. With 2 bases clipped from V and 2 bases from J, the junction kept 11 bases outside the gene matches. Germline CDR1 MGHRA, CDR2 YSYEKL. This CDR3 is 19 amino acids long. The CDR3 nucleotides are TGCGCCAGCAGCCAACCTACGGGAAGACAGGGGGCTAACACCGGGGAGCTGTTTTTT. This sequence encodes CASSQPTGRQGANTGELFF.

This clonotype has at least ten counts. The chain joins TRBV20-1 to TRBJ2-2, with 7 positions matching TRBD1. Germline V gives CDR1 DFQATT, CDR2 SNEGSKA (reference sequence). The V gene end was trimmed by 0 bases and the J gene end by 1 base; junction bases not matched to a gene: 5. CDR3 size: 16 residues. In DNA form, the CDR3 reads TGCAGTGCTAGAGAGATACAGGGGATGAACACCGGGGAGCTGTTTTTT. It specifies CSAREIQGMNTGELFF.

This clonotype occurred many times. J is TRBJ2-7 and V is TRBV5-8, with D hard to call. The CDR3 has 14 residues. The germline V and J ends were trimmed by 0 bases and 2 bases, with 9 bases remaining between them. The germline V gene encodes CDR1 SGHTS and CDR2 YDEGEE. In DNA form, the CDR3 reads TGTGCCAGCAGCTTGGCCGGCGGTACCTACGAGCAGTACGTC. Protein sequence: CASSLAGGTYEQYV.

This clonotype was seen repeatedly, ten times or more. The chain carries TRBV21-1 and TRBJ1-1. TRBV21-1 is a recognized pseudogene. The CDR3 totals 16 residues. CDR3 sequence: CASSKDMLAGTSEAFF. The CDR3 coding sequence is TGTGCCAGCAGCAAAGATATGCTTGCAGGGACCTCTGAAGCTTTCTTT.

This clonotype came up a few times. This could be a read error, since a much larger clone is one nucleotide away. The rearrangement uses TRBV11-2 and TRBJ1-1; D is ambiguous. Trimming cost V 0 bases and J 11 bases, with 13 bases left between them. The CDR3 sequence is 13 residues long. Looked up from germline, CDR1 is SGHAT and CDR2 is FQNNGV. CDR3 nucleotide sequence: TGTGCCAGCAGCTTAGAAAGGGAACTAGAGGCTTTCTTT. As protein: CASSLERELEAFF.

A word on this clonotype: It may be a read error: a sequence one base away is much more abundant. This chain joins TRBV7-8 and TRBJ1-2; D may be TRBD1 (6 bases). Trimming took 4 bases from V and 2 from J, leaving 14 bases between them. The germline CDR1 and CDR2 sequences are SGHVS and FQNEAQ. This CDR3 spans 15 amino acids. The CDR3 sequence is CASSSGRGANYGYTF. DNA for the CDR3: TGTGCCAGCAGCTCAGGACGGGGGGCCAACTATGGCTACACCTTC.

This clonotype was picked up many times. V is TRBV20-1 and J is TRBJ2-7; D is tentatively TRBD1 or TRBD2 (5 bases each). Germline CDR1 reads DFQATT; CDR2 reads SNEGSKA (reference sequence). The CDR3 is 12 residues long. V was trimmed by 0 bases and J by 5 bases, leaving 8 bases between them. CDR3 bases: TGCAGTGCTAGAGATCGGGACCACGAGCAGTACGTC. Translated: CSARDRDHEQYV.

This clonotype has at least ten counts. This sequence joins TRBV6-2 or TRBV6-3 and TRBJ2-2; 10 bases fit TRBD2. The CDR3 spans 16 residues. V lost 7 bases, J lost 0 bases, and 5 bases stayed unmatched. Germline V gives CDR1 MNHEY, CDR2 SVGEGT. The chain's CDR3 is CASKISGRANTGELFF. CDR3 DNA sequence: TGTGCCAGCAAAATCAGCGGGAGGGCGAACACCGGGGAGCTGTTTTTT.

This clonotype was counted a few times. A much larger clonotype is one base distant, so this may be a read error. This rearrangement joins TRBV20-1 to TRBJ1-1; no reliable D call. Looked up from germline, CDR1 is DFQATT and CDR2 is SNEGSKA (reference sequence). V dropped 3 bases and J dropped 2 bases, with 10 bases sitting between them. CDR3 length: 13 amino acids. The CDR3 DNA reads TGCAGTGCTAGCCGGCGGATAAACACTGAAGCTTTCTTT. This gives the protein CSASRRINTEAFF.

This clonotype was seen at least ten times. The chain combines TRBV29-1 with TRBJ1-4; TRBD1 is a possible D gene (6 bases). Trimming cost V 6 bases and J 5 bases, with 7 bases left between them. CDR1 and CDR2 from the germline V gene are SQVTM and ANQGSEA. The CDR3 consists of 11 residues. In DNA form, the CDR3 reads TGCAGCGTAGGGGGAAATGAAAAACTGTTTTTT. It specifies CSVGGNEKLFF.

This clonotype showed up many times. The gene calls are TRBV7-9 and TRBJ1-6; 8 nucleotides line up with TRBD1. Losses at the gene ends were 4 bases for V and 4 bases for J; bases not matched to a gene: 6. CDR3 length: 16 amino acids. Germline V CDR1 and CDR2: SEHNR, FQNEAQ (reference sequence). The CDR3 DNA reads TGTGCCAGCAGCTCAACAGGGGGGAGATATAATTCACCCCTCCACTTT. This encodes CASSSTGGRYNSPLHF.

The table lists this clonotype with many counts. The rearrangement uses TRBV5-1 and TRBJ2-3; 7 bases match TRBD1. J gave up 1 base and V 3 bases, and 2 bases lay outside the gene matches. The CDR3 is 14 residues long. In germline, CDR1 is SGHRS, CDR2 YFSETQ. Here the CDR3 DNA reads TGCGCCAGCAGCTCAGGACAGGGCACAGATACGCAGTATTTT. As protein: CASSSGQGTDTQYF.

This clonotype has more than one count but fewer than ten. This chain uses TRBV7-8 with TRBJ2-2; 7 positions match TRBD1. V was clipped by 5 bases and J by 4 bases; unmatched bases: 10. CDR3 length: 16 residues. The V gene's germline CDR1 is SGHVS and CDR2 FQNEAQ. This CDR3 is CASSRSDRRVTGELFF. For the CDR3, the DNA is TGTGCCAGCAGCCGGTCGGACAGGAGAGTCACCGGGGAGCTGTTTTTT. The variable domain in full, with the rest retrieved from reference TRBV7-8 and TRBJ2-2, is GAGVSQSPRYKVAKRGQDVALRCDPISGHVSLFWYQQALGQGPEFLTYFQNEAQLDKSGLPSDRFFAERPEGSVSTLKIQRTQQEDSAVYLCASSRSDRRVTGELFFGEGSRLTVL.

This chain uses TRBV6-5 with TRBJ2-7; 9 bases agree with TRBD1. The germline CDR1 and CDR2 sequences are MNHEY and SVGAGI. With 9 bases clipped from V and 7 bases from J, the junction kept 10 bases outside the gene matches. The CDR3 totals 13 residues. The CDR3 loop reads CASNLQGAREQYF. The CDR3 DNA reads as TGTGCCAGTAACCTACAGGGGGCTCGTGAGCAGTACTTC.

This clonotype showed up many times. The chain carries TRBV15 and TRBJ2-7, with D tentatively TRBD2 (6 bases). Trimming removed 4 bases at V and 4 bases at J, with 11 bases between. The CDR3 has 13 residues. The germline V gene has CDR1 LNHNV and CDR2 YYDKDF (reference sequence). The CDR3 DNA reads as TGTGCCACCAGCATAGCACGGGGGTACGAGCAGTACTTC. Protein sequence: CATSIARGYEQYF. The full variable domain, its missing parts supplied by reference TRBV15 and TRBJ2-7, is DAMVIQNPRYQVTQFGKPVTLSCSQTLNHNVMYWYQQKSSQAPKLLFHYYDKDFNNEADTPDNFQSRRPNTSFCFLDIRSPGLGDTAMYLCATSIARGYEQYFGPGTRLTVT.

This clonotype was seen many times. The rearrangement uses TRBV6-5 and TRBJ2-7; D might be TRBD2 (6 bases). Trimming removed 6 bases at V and 3 bases at J, with 21 bases between. CDR1 and CDR2 from the germline V gene are MNHEY and SVGAGI. The CDR3 totals 16 residues. Here the CDR3 reads CASSPGGAGRNYEQYV. As DNA, the CDR3 is TGTGCCAGCAGCCCCGGAGGGGCGGGGCGGAACTACGAGCAGTACGTC.

As to this clonotype: This may be a read error, as it is one base from a much larger clone. The chain carries TRBV12-3 or TRBV12-4 and TRBJ1-1; possible D gene TRBD1, 5 bases. The CDR3 sequence is 13 residues long. V lost 5 bases, J lost 0 bases, and 7 bases lay in between. CDR3 region: CASSKGLNTEAFF. CDR3 nucleotide sequence: TGTGCCAGCAGTAAGGGGTTGAACACTGAAGCTTTCTTT.

In this sample, this clonotype turned up many times. The chain's CDR3 is CASSLLGEGGYTF. As DNA, the CDR3 is TGTGCCAGCAGCTTATTGGGGGAGGGAGGCTACACCTTC. V and J are TRBV7-2 and TRBJ1-2, with D possibly matching TRBD1 (5 bases). Trimming shortened V by 2 bases and J by 8 bases, and 12 bases separated the two germline ends. Germline values: CDR1 SGHTA, CDR2 FQGNSA. The CDR3 totals 13 residues.

This clonotype has only a few counts. The chain carries TRBV5-1 and TRBJ1-5; D call uncertain. This CDR3 comprises 16 residues. Per the germline V gene, CDR1 is SGHRS and CDR2 is YFSETQ. V lost 9 bases, J lost 3 bases, and 22 bases lay in between. For the CDR3, the DNA is TGCGCCACCATATCCTCCGGCGGGAGATTCAATCAGCCCCAGCATTTT. Its protein product is CATISSGGRFNQPQHF.